These T cell receptor beta chains were read from a single sample in a study of early T cells in non-severe SARS-CoV-2 infection. Via MiXCR, TCRdb re-called the 5' RACE reads, giving one row per CDR3 protein. The repertoire consists of tens of thousands of distinct CDR3 sequences, with roughly an eighth occurring once and the leading ten covering 1.4%. Sequenced sample: whole blood. These receptors were obtained from an adult who was a healthcare worker with PCR-confirmed SARS-CoV-2 infection or an uninfected control (not recorded which). Each CDR3 is given with its conserved first and last residue. The D gene is left open where the match is weak. Where a row states a size, it is once, few, many or the class of an expanded clone; other rows omit it.

cdr3_nt: TGTGCCAGCAGTTCCACCGGGACAGTAGAAAAAAAACTGTTTTTT; cdr3_aa: CASSSTGTVEKKLFF; j_call: TRBJ1-4; clone_size: many; d_call: TRBD1; v_call: TRBV12-3/TRBV12-4
cdr3_nt: TGCAGTGCTCCCAAGGATCATACGCAGTATTTT; cdr3_aa: CSAPKDHTQYF; j_call: TRBJ2-3; clone_size: many; d_call: -; v_call: TRBV20-1
cdr3_nt: TGTGCCAGCAGCCCAGTTGCGGGACGCAACACTGAAGCTTTCTTT; cdr3_aa: CASSPVAGRNTEAFF; j_call: TRBJ1-1; clone_size: few; d_call: -; v_call: TRBV11-2
cdr3_nt: TGCAGTGCCCATCTGGGAGGCCAGGGGACCCAGTACTTC; cdr3_aa: CSAHLGGQGTQYF; j_call: TRBJ2-5; clone_size: many; d_call: -; v_call: TRBV20-1
cdr3_nt: TGCGCCAGCAGCCACGACGCGAGGGTGGGCGAGCAGTACTTC; cdr3_aa: CASSHDARVGEQYF; j_call: TRBJ2-7; clone_size: many; d_call: -; v_call: TRBV4-1
cdr3_nt: TGTGCCAGCAGGGACAGGGGTAACTATGGCTACACCTTC; cdr3_aa: CASRDRGNYGYTF; j_call: TRBJ1-2; clone_size: many; d_call: TRBD1; v_call: TRBV2
cdr3_nt: TGTGCCAGCAGTTACTTCCTCGGCACAGATACGCAGTATTTT; cdr3_aa: CASSYFLGTDTQYF; j_call: TRBJ2-3; clone_size: few; d_call: -; v_call: TRBV6-5
cdr3_nt: TGCGCCAGCAGCCAAGAGAGAAACTATGGCTACACCTTC; cdr3_aa: CASSQERNYGYTF; j_call: TRBJ1-2; clone_size: many; d_call: -; v_call: TRBV4-1
cdr3_nt: TGTGCCAGCATTCAAAACGTCGCGTCGGGCTACGAGCAGTACTTC; cdr3_aa: CASIQNVASGYEQYF; j_call: TRBJ2-7; clone_size: -; d_call: -; v_call: TRBV6-6
cdr3_nt: TGTGCCAGCAGTTACGGGGTGAACACCGGGGAGCTGTTTTTT; cdr3_aa: CASSYGVNTGELFF; j_call: TRBJ2-2; clone_size: few; d_call: -; v_call: TRBV6-2/TRBV6-3
cdr3_nt: TGCAGCGTTGAAGGACAGAGCGCCTACAATGAGCAGTTCTTC; cdr3_aa: CSVEGQSAYNEQFF; j_call: TRBJ2-1; clone_size: -; d_call: -; v_call: TRBV29-1
cdr3_nt: TGCGCCAGCAGCCAGCGGGGGCAGGGGGCAGATACGCAGTATTTT; cdr3_aa: CASSQRGQGADTQYF; j_call: TRBJ2-3; clone_size: -; d_call: -; v_call: TRBV4-3
cdr3_nt: TGCAGTGCCCGGAGCGGGGGCCCGGATACGCAGTATTTT; cdr3_aa: CSARSGGPDTQYF; j_call: TRBJ2-3; clone_size: many; d_call: TRBD2; v_call: TRBV20-1
cdr3_nt: TGTGCCAGCAGCCCCGGGACTAGCGGCTACAATGAGCAGTTCTTC; cdr3_aa: CASSPGTSGYNEQFF; j_call: TRBJ2-1; clone_size: few; d_call: TRBD2; v_call: TRBV7-3
cdr3_nt: TGTGCCACCAGCAGTGTGGGGCCAGGGGACCAAGAGACCCAGTACTTC; cdr3_aa: CATSSVGPGDQETQYF; j_call: TRBJ2-5; clone_size: many; d_call: -; v_call: TRBV15
cdr3_nt: TGTGCCAGCAAACCCCTACCGAACACCGGGGAGCTGTTTTTT; cdr3_aa: CASKPLPNTGELFF; j_call: TRBJ2-2; clone_size: few; d_call: -; v_call: TRBV11-2
cdr3_nt: TGTGCCAGCAGTTTGGGAAGAGACTATGGCTACACCTTC; cdr3_aa: CASSLGRDYGYTF; j_call: TRBJ1-2; clone_size: few; d_call: -; v_call: TRBV28
cdr3_nt: TGCAGTGCCCCGCGCGGGAATGAGCAGTTCTTC; cdr3_aa: CSAPRGNEQFF; j_call: TRBJ2-1; clone_size: few; d_call: -; v_call: TRBV20-1
cdr3_nt: TGCAGTGCTAGTTCCGGGGGGGTCCACAATGAGCAGTTCTTC; cdr3_aa: CSASSGGVHNEQFF; j_call: TRBJ2-1; clone_size: many; d_call: TRBD2; v_call: TRBV20-1
cdr3_nt: TGTGCCAGCAGCCCGCGACAGGGAAAGAACACTGAAGCTTTCTTT; cdr3_aa: CASSPRQGKNTEAFF; j_call: TRBJ1-1; clone_size: many; d_call: TRBD1; v_call: TRBV7-9
cdr3_nt: TGCAGTGCTAGAGTTCAAGGGACAGTAATGAACACTGAAGCTTTCTTT; cdr3_aa: CSARVQGTVMNTEAFF; j_call: TRBJ1-1; clone_size: -; d_call: TRBD1; v_call: TRBV20-1
cdr3_nt: TGTGCCATGGGGAGCACAGATACGCAGTATTTT; cdr3_aa: CAMGSTDTQYF; j_call: TRBJ2-3; clone_size: -; d_call: -; v_call: TRBV10-3
cdr3_nt: TGCGCCAGCAGCTTGGCTTCGGATTACACTGAAGCTTTCTTT; cdr3_aa: CASSLASDYTEAFF; j_call: TRBJ1-1; clone_size: many; d_call: -; v_call: TRBV5-1
cdr3_nt: TGCAGTGCGGAAATTAGCCCCAGCACAGATACGCAGTATTTT; cdr3_aa: CSAEISPSTDTQYF; j_call: TRBJ2-3; clone_size: -; d_call: -; v_call: TRBV20-1
cdr3_nt: TGTGCCAGCAGCTTGGATGGGGGGCCGGGGGCTGAAGCTTTCTTT; cdr3_aa: CASSLDGGPGAEAFF; j_call: TRBJ1-1; clone_size: few; d_call: -; v_call: TRBV5-4
cdr3_nt: TGTGCCAGCAGTTTATTGGGTCAGTCGAACACCGGGGAGCTGTTTTTT; cdr3_aa: CASSLLGQSNTGELFF; j_call: TRBJ2-2; clone_size: -; d_call: -; v_call: TRBV12-3/TRBV12-4
cdr3_nt: TGCGCCAGCAGCTTGGACAGCCATAGCAATCAGCCCCAGCATTTT; cdr3_aa: CASSLDSHSNQPQHF; j_call: TRBJ1-5; clone_size: many; d_call: -; v_call: TRBV5-1
cdr3_nt: TGTGCCAGCTCACCGACAGGGGAGGGCGAGCAGTACTTC; cdr3_aa: CASSPTGEGEQYF; j_call: TRBJ2-7; clone_size: many; d_call: -; v_call: TRBV18
cdr3_nt: TGTGCCAGCAGTGAATGGGTTAGCGGCGGTGGCGGGGAGCTGTTTTTT; cdr3_aa: CASSEWVSGGGGELFF; j_call: TRBJ2-2; clone_size: few; d_call: -; v_call: TRBV2
cdr3_nt: TGTGCCAGCAGTGAGTCTGCGGACCATCCCTACAATGAGCAGTTCTTC; cdr3_aa: CASSESADHPYNEQFF; j_call: TRBJ2-1; clone_size: -; d_call: -; v_call: TRBV2
cdr3_nt: TGTGCCAGCAGTGAATTCGGAGCGGGGGGGCAAAATGAGCAGTTCTTC; cdr3_aa: CASSEFGAGGQNEQFF; j_call: TRBJ2-1; clone_size: -; d_call: TRBD2; v_call: TRBV2
cdr3_nt: TGTGCCACCTACGTCACAGATACGCAGTATTTT; cdr3_aa: CATYVTDTQYF; j_call: TRBJ2-3; clone_size: few; d_call: -; v_call: TRBV2
cdr3_nt: TGTGCCAGCAGTTACGACAGGAGAACATACAATGAGCAGTTCTTC; cdr3_aa: CASSYDRRTYNEQFF; j_call: TRBJ2-1; clone_size: -; d_call: -; v_call: TRBV6-2/TRBV6-3
cdr3_nt: TGCAGCGTTATCCCAAGTCCGGGGCGCGAAGCTTTCTTT; cdr3_aa: CSVIPSPGREAFF; j_call: TRBJ1-1; clone_size: few; d_call: -; v_call: TRBV29-1